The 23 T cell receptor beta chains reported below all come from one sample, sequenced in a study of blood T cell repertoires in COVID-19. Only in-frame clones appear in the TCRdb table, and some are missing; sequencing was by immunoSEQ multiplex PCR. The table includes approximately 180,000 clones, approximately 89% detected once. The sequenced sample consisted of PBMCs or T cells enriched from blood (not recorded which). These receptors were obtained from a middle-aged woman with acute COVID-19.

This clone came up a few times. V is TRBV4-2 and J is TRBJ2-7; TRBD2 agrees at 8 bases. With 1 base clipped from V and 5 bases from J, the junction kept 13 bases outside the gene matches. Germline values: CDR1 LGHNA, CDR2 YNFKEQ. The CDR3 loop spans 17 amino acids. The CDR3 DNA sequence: TGTGCCAGCAGCCAAGTTGGGACTGCGGGGGGCCTGGACGAGCAGTACTTC. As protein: CASSQVGTAGGLDEQYF.

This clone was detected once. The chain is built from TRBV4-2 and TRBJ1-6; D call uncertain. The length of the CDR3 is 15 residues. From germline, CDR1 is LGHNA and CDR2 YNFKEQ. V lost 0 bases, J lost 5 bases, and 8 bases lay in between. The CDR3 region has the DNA TGTGCCAGCAGCCAAGATCAGACTAATAATTCACCCCTCCACTTT. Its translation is CASSQDQTNNSPLHF.

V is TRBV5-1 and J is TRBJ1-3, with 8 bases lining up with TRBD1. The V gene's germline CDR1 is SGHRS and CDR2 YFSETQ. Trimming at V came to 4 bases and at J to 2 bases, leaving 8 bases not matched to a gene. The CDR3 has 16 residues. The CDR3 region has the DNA TGCGCCAGCAGCGGAGACCTGACAGGGGCTGGAAACACCATATATTTT. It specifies CASSGDLTGAGNTIYF.

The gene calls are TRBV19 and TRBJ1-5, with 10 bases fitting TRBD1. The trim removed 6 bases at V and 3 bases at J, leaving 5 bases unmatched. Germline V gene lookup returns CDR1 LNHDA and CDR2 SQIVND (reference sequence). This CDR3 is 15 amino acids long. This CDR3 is CASSRQGANNQPQHF. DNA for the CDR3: TGTGCCAGTAGCCGACAGGGGGCGAACAATCAGCCCCAGCATTTT.

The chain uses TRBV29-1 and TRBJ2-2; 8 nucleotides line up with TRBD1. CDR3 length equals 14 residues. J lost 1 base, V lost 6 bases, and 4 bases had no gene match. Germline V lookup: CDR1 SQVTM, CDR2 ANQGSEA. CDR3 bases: TGCAGCGTAGGACAGGGATTGAACACCGGGGAGCTGTTTTTT. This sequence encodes CSVGQGLNTGELFF.

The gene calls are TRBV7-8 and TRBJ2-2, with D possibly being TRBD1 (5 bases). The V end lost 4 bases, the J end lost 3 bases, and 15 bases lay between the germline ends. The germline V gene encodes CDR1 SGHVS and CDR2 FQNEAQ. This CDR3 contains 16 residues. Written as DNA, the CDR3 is TGTGCCAGCAGCTCCGTACAGGCAGGGCACACCGGGGAGCTGTTTTTT. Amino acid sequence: CASSSVQAGHTGELFF. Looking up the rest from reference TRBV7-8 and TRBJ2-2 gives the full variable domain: GAGVSQSPRYKVAKRGQDVALRCDPISGHVSLFWYQQALGQGPEFLTYFQNEAQLDKSGLPSDRFFAERPEGSVSTLKIQRTQQEDSAVYLCASSSVQAGHTGELFFGEGSRLTVL.

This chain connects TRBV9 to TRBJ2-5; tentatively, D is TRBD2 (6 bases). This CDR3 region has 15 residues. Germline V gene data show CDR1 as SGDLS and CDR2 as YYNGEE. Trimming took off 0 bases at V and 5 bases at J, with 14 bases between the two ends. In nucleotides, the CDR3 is TGTGCCAGCAGCGTAGGCGGGGTTAGTAGCGAGACCCAGTACTTC. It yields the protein CASSVGGVSSETQYF. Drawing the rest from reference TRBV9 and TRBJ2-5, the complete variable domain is DSGVTQTPKHLITATGQRVTLRCSPRSGDLSVYWYQQSLDQGLQFLIQYYNGEERAKGNILERFSAQQFPDLHSELNLSSLELGDSALYFCASSVGGVSSETQYFGPGTRLLVL.

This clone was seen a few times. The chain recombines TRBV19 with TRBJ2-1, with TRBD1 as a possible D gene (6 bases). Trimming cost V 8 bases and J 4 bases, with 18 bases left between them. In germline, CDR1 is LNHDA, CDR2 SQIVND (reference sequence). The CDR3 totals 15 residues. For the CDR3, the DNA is TGTGCCAGTTCCAGGACAGAAGGACATTACAATGAGCAGTTCTTC. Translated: CASSRTEGHYNEQFF.

The CDR3 reads CASSPSGSYEQYF. Written as DNA, the CDR3 is TGTGCCAGCTCACCTAGCGGGTCCTACGAGCAGTACTTC. The J gene is TRBJ2-7, the V gene TRBV18, with 7 positions matching TRBD2. V lost 3 bases, J lost 1 base, and 0 bases stayed unmatched. CDR1 and CDR2 from the germline V gene are KGHSH and LQKENI. The CDR3 runs to 13 residues. Looking up the rest from reference TRBV18 and TRBJ2-7 gives the full variable domain: NAGVMQNPRHLVRRRGQEARLRCSPMKGHSHVYWYRQLPEEGLKFMVYLQKENIIDESGMPKERFSAEFPKEGPSILRIQQVVRGDSAAYFCASSPSGSYEQYFGPGTRLTVT.

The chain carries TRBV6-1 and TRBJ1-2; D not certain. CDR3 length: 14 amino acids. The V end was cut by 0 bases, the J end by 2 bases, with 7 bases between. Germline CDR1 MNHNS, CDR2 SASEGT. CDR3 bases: TGTGCCAGCAGTGAAGCTTACCGGAACTATGGCTACACCTTC. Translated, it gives CASSEAYRNYGYTF.

As DNA, the CDR3 is TGTGCCAGCAGTTTATCAGCTAGCGGGGGGGCCGGCGAGCAGTTCTTC. Its protein is CASSLSASGGAGEQFF. The chain combines TRBV27 with TRBJ2-1, with TRBD2 matching 12 bases. The ends lost 0 bases at V and 10 bases at J; junction bases unmatched: 7. Germline CDR1 MNHEY, CDR2 SMNVEV (reference sequence). The CDR3 loop spans 16 amino acids.

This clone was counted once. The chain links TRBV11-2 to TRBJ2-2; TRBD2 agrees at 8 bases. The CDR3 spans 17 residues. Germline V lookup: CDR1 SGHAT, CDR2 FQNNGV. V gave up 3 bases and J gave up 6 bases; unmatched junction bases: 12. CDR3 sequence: CASSLGRGGLTAGELFF. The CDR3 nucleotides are TGTGCCAGCAGCTTGGGCCGGGGGGGCCTTACGGCCGGGGAGCTGTTTTTT.

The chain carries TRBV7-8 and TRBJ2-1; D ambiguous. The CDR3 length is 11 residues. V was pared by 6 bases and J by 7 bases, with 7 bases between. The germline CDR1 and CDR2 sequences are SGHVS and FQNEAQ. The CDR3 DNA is TGTGCCAGCAGGCCACTAAATGAGCAGTTCTTC. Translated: CASRPLNEQFF.

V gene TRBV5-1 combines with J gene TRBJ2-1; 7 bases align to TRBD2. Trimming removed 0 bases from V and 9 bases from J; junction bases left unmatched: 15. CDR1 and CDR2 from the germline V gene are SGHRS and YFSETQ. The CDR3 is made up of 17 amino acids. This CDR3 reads CASSLEGGRRVGREQFF. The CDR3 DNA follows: TGCGCCAGCAGCTTGGAGGGAGGGCGGCGGGTCGGCCGTGAGCAGTTCTTC. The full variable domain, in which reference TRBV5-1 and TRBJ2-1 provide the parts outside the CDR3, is KAGVTQTPRYLIKTRGQQVTLSCSPISGHRSVSWYQQTPGQGLQFLFEYFSETQRNKGNFPGRFSGRQFSNSRSEMNVSTLELGDSALYLCASSLEGGRRVGREQFFGPGTRLTVL.

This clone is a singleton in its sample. CDR3 sequence (DNA): TGCGCCAGCAGCTCCCCTGCTAACTATGGCTACACCTTC. This gives the protein CASSSPANYGYTF. The genes are TRBV5-1 and TRBJ1-2; D ambiguous. CDR3 size: 13 residues. Per the germline V gene, CDR1 is SGHRS and CDR2 is YFSETQ. The germline V and J ends were trimmed by 3 bases and 0 bases, with 6 bases remaining between them.

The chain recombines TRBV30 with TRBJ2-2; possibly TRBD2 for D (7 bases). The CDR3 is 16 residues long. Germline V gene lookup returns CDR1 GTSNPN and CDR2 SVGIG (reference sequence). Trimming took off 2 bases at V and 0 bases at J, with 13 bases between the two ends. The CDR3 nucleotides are TGTGCCTGGAGTAAGCGCGGGGGCGCGAACACCGGGGAGCTGTTTTTT. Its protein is CAWSKRGGANTGELFF.

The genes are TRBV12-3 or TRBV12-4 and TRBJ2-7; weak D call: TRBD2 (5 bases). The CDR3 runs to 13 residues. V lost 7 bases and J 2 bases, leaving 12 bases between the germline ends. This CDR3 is CASTVSGAYEQYF. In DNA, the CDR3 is TGTGCCAGCACCGTATCCGGGGCCTACGAGCAGTACTTC.

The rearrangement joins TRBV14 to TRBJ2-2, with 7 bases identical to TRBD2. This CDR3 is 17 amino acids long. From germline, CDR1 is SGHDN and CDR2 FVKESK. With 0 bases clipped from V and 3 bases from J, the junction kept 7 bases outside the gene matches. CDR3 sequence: CASSQDPTGGYTGELFF. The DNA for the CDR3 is TGTGCCAGCAGCCAAGATCCGACGGGGGGATACACCGGGGAGCTGTTTTTT.

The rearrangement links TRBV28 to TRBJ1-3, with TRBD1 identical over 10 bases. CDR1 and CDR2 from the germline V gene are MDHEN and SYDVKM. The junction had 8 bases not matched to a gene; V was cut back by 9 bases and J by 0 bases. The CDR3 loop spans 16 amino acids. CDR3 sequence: CASSGTGASSGNTIYF. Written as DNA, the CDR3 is TGTGCCAGTAGCGGGACAGGGGCGTCCTCTGGAAACACCATATATTTT.

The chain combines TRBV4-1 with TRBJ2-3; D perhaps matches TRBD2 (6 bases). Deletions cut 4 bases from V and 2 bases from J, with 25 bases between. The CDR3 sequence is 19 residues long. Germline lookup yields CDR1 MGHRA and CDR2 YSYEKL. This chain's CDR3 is CASSPKTRRGGGLTDTQYF. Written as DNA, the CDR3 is TGCGCCAGCAGCCCGAAGACCCGGCGGGGAGGCGGTCTCACAGATACGCAGTATTTT.

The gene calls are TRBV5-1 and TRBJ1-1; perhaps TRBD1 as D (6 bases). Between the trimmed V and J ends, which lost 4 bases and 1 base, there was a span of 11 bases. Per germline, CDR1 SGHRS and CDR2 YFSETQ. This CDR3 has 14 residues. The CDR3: CASSPRGANTEAFF. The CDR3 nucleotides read TGCGCCAGCAGCCCCCGGGGGGCGAACACTGAAGCTTTCTTT.

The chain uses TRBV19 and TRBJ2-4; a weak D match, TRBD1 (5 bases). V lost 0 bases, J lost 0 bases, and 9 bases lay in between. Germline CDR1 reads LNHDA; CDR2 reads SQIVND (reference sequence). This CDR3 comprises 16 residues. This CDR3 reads CASSIDYRLAKNIQYF. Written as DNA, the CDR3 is TGTGCCAGTAGTATAGATTACAGGTTAGCCAAAAACATTCAGTACTTC.

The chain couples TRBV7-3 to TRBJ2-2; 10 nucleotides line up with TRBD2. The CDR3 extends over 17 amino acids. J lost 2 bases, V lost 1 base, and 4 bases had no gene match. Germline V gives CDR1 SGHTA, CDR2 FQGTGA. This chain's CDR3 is CASSLSSGGTNTGELFF. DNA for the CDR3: TGTGCCAGCAGCTTAAGTAGCGGGGGGACTAACACCGGGGAGCTGTTTTTT. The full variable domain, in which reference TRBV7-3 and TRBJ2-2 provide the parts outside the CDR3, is GAGVSQTPSNKVTEKGKYVELRCDPISGHTALYWYRQSLGQGPEFLIYFQGTGAADDSGLPNDRFFAVRPEGSVSTLKIQRTERGDSAVYLCASSLSSGGTNTGELFFGEGSRLTVL.